This T cell receptor (beta chain) was profiled in a study of shared clonotypes between healthy human individuals. Study in general: Plates per donor: three CD4 naive, three CD4 memory, two CD8 naive, one CD8 memory.

V shed 4 bases and J shed 5 bases, with 21 bases lying between them. CDR1 is LGHNA and CDR2 is YNFKEQ in the germline V gene. The CDR3 totals 16 residues. Study-level findings and limits: Naive CD4 clonotype sharing across several donors was about 5%. Naive subsets generally had larger estimated richness than memory subsets. Among donors, the sharing of clonotypes was expected to be influenced by sequencing depth.

Clones were sequenced by immunoSEQ multiplex PCR, and TCRdb holds only the in-frame ones, with some missing. Of about 2.4 million clones in the sample, 90% to 95% were seen once. Details on this clone: Its antigen is undetermined.

The V gene is TRBV4-2, the J gene TRBJ2-7; perhaps D is TRBD1 or TRBD2 (5 bases each). This TCR derives from a man aged 18 to 30 in good health. Some clones in this sample may be carry-over from other donors' samples. The sequencing input was naive CD4+ T cells from PBMCs. This sample's subset: CD45RA+ positively selected. CDR3 nucleotides: TGTGCCAGCAGCCTAGGGACCCTGCCAGGTGTCGACGAGCAGTACTTC. Its protein is CASSLGTLPGVDEQYF.